This T cell receptor (beta chain) is from a study of shared clonotypes between healthy human individuals. Study-level background: Three plates were used per donor for CD4 naive, three for CD4 memory, two for CD8 naive and one for CD8 memory.

Samples underwent the assay at deep level. Every immunoSEQ plate was one replicate of a subset's evenly spread DNA. Profiled with immunoSEQ multiplex PCR; TCRdb holds only in-frame clones, not every one. This sample carries about 2 million clones, about 95% of them seen once, and the ten largest clones take 0.9% to 1.5%. Terminally differentiated effector memory CD45RA+ cells were left out of the naive CD8 fraction, which was CD45RO-negative and positively selected for CCR7. Worth noting for this clone: What it recognizes is unknown.

Broader study findings: Expectations were that clonotype sharing among donors would be affected by sequencing depth.

CDR3 length equals 16 residues. With 4 bases clipped from V and 4 bases from J, the junction kept 10 bases outside the gene matches. From germline, CDR1 is SGHRS and CDR2 YFSETQ. The J gene is TRBJ1-4, the V gene TRBV5-1; 7 positions agree with TRBD1. The sequenced sample consisted of naive CD8+ T cells sorted from blood. The clonotype was recovered from a young man in good health. The CDR3 region is CASSEDPTGSNEKLFF. In DNA, the CDR3 is TGCGCCAGCAGCGAAGACCCGACAGGGAGTAATGAAAAACTGTTTTTT. The full variable domain, in which reference TRBV5-1 and TRBJ1-4 provide the parts outside the CDR3, is KAGVTQTPRYLIKTRGQQVTLSCSPISGHRSVSWYQQTPGQGLQFLFEYFSETQRNKGNFPGRFSGRQFSNSRSEMNVSTLELGDSALYLCASSEDPTGSNEKLFFGSGTQLSVL.